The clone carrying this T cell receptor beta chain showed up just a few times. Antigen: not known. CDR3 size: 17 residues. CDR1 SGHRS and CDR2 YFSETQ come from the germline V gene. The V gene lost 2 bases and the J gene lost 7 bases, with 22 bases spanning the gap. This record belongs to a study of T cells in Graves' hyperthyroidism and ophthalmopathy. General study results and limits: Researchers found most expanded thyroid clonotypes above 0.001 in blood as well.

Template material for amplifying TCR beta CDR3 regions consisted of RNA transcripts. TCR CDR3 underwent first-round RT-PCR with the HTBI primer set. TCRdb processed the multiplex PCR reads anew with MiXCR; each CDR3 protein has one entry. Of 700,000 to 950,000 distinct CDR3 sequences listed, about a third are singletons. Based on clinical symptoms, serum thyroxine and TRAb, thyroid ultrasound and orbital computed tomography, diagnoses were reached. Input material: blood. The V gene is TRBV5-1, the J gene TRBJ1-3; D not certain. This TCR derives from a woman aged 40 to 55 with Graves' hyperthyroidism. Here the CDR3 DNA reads TGCGCCAGCAGCTTCTCCAACTCGGGATTATCGGGGAACACCATATATTTT. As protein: CASSFSNSGLSGNTIYF.